Each of the 27 T cell receptor beta chains below was sequenced from the same sample in a study of blood T cell repertoires in COVID-19. Assay: immunoSEQ multiplex PCR; the TCRdb copy retains only in-frame clones and omits some. Among about 260,000 clones listed, around 90% were seen once. Sequencing used peripheral blood. All receptors derive from a person aged 18 to 35 with COVID-19, enrolled during active disease.

The J gene is TRBJ2-5, the V gene TRBV28; 11 bases line up with TRBD2. The CDR3 spans 17 residues. After removal of 6 bases from V and 5 bases from J, the junction contained 14 bases not matched to a gene. The germline V gene encodes CDR1 MDHEN and CDR2 SYDVKM. CDR3 coding DNA: TGTGCCAGCAGCCTCAGCTTGACTAGCGGGATTGGGGAGACCCAGTACTTC. This sequence encodes CASSLSLTSGIGETQYF.

The chain has TRBV4-3 and TRBJ2-5, with 7 bases that match TRBD2. The V gene's germline CDR1 is LGHNA and CDR2 YSLEER. The CDR3 extends over 15 amino acids. V trimming: 0 bases; J trimming: 4 bases; junction bases outside the gene matches: 5. CDR3 sequence reads: CASSQDYGGRETQYF. The CDR3 DNA sequence: TGCGCCAGCAGCCAAGATTACGGGGGGAGAGAGACCCAGTACTTC.

J is TRBJ2-7 and V is TRBV11-2; possible D gene TRBD2, 6 bases. V lost 2 bases, J lost 4 bases, and 15 bases lay in between. The CDR3 sequence is 15 residues long. Germline lookup yields CDR1 SGHAT and CDR2 FQNNGV. CDR3 residues: CASSLYGSPGYEQYF. The CDR3 DNA reads TGTGCCAGCAGCTTATACGGGAGCCCGGGGTACGAGCAGTACTTC. Full variable domain (missing parts from reference TRBV11-2 and TRBJ2-7): EAGVAQSPRYKIIEKRQSVAFWCNPISGHATLYWYQQILGQGPKLLIQFQNNGVVDDSQLPKDRFSAERLKGVDSTLKIQPAKLEDSAVYLCASSLYGSPGYEQYFGPGTRLTVT.

The DNA for the CDR3 is TGTGCCAGCAGCTTTTTCCGGGGTCTATCCCAAGAGACCCAGTACTTC. Amino acids: CASSFFRGLSQETQYF. The V gene is TRBV7-9, the J gene TRBJ2-5; tentatively, D is TRBD2 (5 bases). The germline gives CDR1 SEHNR, CDR2 FQNEAQ (reference sequence). The CDR3 consists of 16 residues. Trimming cost V 3 bases and J 1 base, with 15 bases left between them.

As regards this clone: At the DNA level, this CDR3 is encoded by other sequences in the same sample as well. CDR3 residues: CATSDILNTEAFF. For the CDR3, the DNA is TGTGCCACCAGTGACATCCTGAACACTGAAGCTTTCTTT. The V call is TRBV24-1, the J call TRBJ1-1; D gene unclear. The CDR3 length is 13 residues. The germline V gene has CDR1 KGHDR and CDR2 SFDVKD. V lost 4 bases and J lost 0, with 5 bases in between.

In regard to this clone: Compared with germline, one end of the junction differs, possibly owing to a read error. The chain combines TRBV18 with TRBJ2-1, with 8 bases aligning to TRBD2. The CDR3 spans 14 residues. Germline values: CDR1 KGHSH, CDR2 LQKENI. CDR3 sequence reads: CASSPGGAGVEEFF. DNA of the CDR3: TGTGCCAGCTCACCCGGTGGAGCGGGAGTTGAGGAGTTCTTC. Supplemented by reference TRBV18 and TRBJ2-1, the full variable domain reads NAGVMQNPRHLVRRRGQEARLRCSPMKGHSHVYWYRQLPEEGLKFMVYLQKENIIDESGMPKERFSAEFPKEGPSILRIQQVVRGDSAAYFCASSPGGAGVEEFFGPGTRLTVL.

Turning to this clone: One end of the junction is discordant with germline, which a read error may explain. This chain uses TRBV7-7 with TRBJ2-4, with D perhaps TRBD2 (7 bases). The CDR3 covers 14 residues. Germline V gene lookup returns CDR1 SSHAT and CDR2 FNYEAQ (reference sequence). CDR3: CASSLGGAGNIQYF. CDR3 DNA sequence: TGTGCTAGCAGCTTGGGGGGGGCCGGAAACATTCAGTACTTC.

This clone was detected a few times. The chain links TRBV7-2 to TRBJ2-7, with TRBD2 identical over 15 bases. Unmatched junction bases numbered 2, after V lost 5 bases and J lost 6 bases. There are 14 residues in the CDR3. Looked up from germline, CDR1 is SGHTA and CDR2 is FQGNSA. The CDR3 sequence is CASSKGLAGGEQYF. DNA for the CDR3: TGTGCCAGCAGCAAGGGACTAGCGGGAGGCGAGCAGTACTTC.

The CDR3 loop reads CASSVVGQGRDTQYF. For the CDR3, the DNA is TGTGCCAGCAGCGTAGTTGGACAGGGCAGGGATACGCAGTATTTT. The rearrangement links TRBV9 to TRBJ2-3; the match to TRBD1 covers 8 bases. J gave up 6 bases and V 0 bases, and 6 bases lay outside the gene matches. The germline V gene has CDR1 SGDLS and CDR2 YYNGEE. The CDR3 spans 15 residues.

About this clone: Other DNA sequences within the sample encode an identical CDR3. The V and J genes are TRBV28 and TRBJ2-7; tentative D call: TRBD1 (5 bases). The CDR3 has 12 residues. CDR1 and CDR2 (germline): MDHEN, SYDVKM. V was cut by 2 bases and J by 3 bases, with 5 bases left in between. The CDR3 bases are TGTGCCAGCAGTTTACAGGGCTACGAGCAGTACTTC. It translates to CASSLQGYEQYF. Filled out from reference TRBV28 and TRBJ2-7, the complete variable domain reads DVKVTQSSRYLVKRTGEKVFLECVQDMDHENMFWYRQDPGLGLRLIYFSYDVKMKEKGDIPEGYSVSREKKERFSLILESASTNQTSMYLCASSLQGYEQYFGPGTRLTVT.

The genes are TRBV29-1 and TRBJ2-4, with D possibly matching TRBD1 (6 bases). The V gene lost 4 bases and the J gene lost 9 bases, with 13 bases spanning the gap. Germline CDR1 SQVTM, CDR2 ANQGSEA. The CDR3 has 12 residues. CDR3 sequence: CSVVEGVGIQYF. CDR3 bases: TGCAGCGTTGTCGAGGGGGTAGGCATTCAGTACTTC.

Turning to this clone: Within the sample, other DNA sequences also encode this same CDR3. The chain carries TRBV18 and TRBJ2-7, with TRBD2 matching 8 bases. The CDR3 loop spans 14 amino acids. The germline gives CDR1 KGHSH, CDR2 LQKENI. Germline trimming cut 3 bases from V and 0 bases from J; bases unmatched to any gene: 1. The CDR3 DNA is TGTGCCAGCTCACCCAGCGGGAGCTCCTACGAGCAGTACTTC. Translated: CASSPSGSSYEQYF. Complete variable domain (other parts from reference TRBV18 and TRBJ2-7): NAGVMQNPRHLVRRRGQEARLRCSPMKGHSHVYWYRQLPEEGLKFMVYLQKENIIDESGMPKERFSAEFPKEGPSILRIQQVVRGDSAAYFCASSPSGSSYEQYFGPGTRLTVT.

The genes are TRBV20-1 and TRBJ2-7; no clear D gene. The CDR3 has 10 residues. The V end was cut by 5 bases, the J end by 6 bases, with 8 bases between. Germline V lookup: CDR1 DFQATT, CDR2 SNEGSKA (reference sequence). The CDR3: CSAHLVEQYF. CDR3 bases: TGCAGTGCTCACCTAGTCGAGCAGTACTTC.

This clone was observed a handful of times. The V gene is TRBV30, the J gene TRBJ2-7, with D possibly matching TRBD1 (6 bases). Germline CDR1 and CDR2: GTSNPN and SVGIG (reference sequence). The CDR3 spans 14 residues. The germline V and J ends were trimmed by 4 bases and 0 bases, with 13 bases remaining between them. The chain's CDR3 is CAWTRTVSSYEQYF. The DNA of the CDR3 is TGTGCCTGGACGAGGACAGTAAGCTCCTACGAGCAGTACTTC.

J is TRBJ2-1 and V is TRBV4-3; tentative D call: TRBD2 (5 bases). Trimming stripped 0 bases from V and 4 bases from J, with 10 bases between. This CDR3 spans 15 amino acids. Germline V gene sequence: CDR1 LGHNA, CDR2 YSLEER. Here the CDR3 DNA reads TGCGCCAGCAGCCAAGATCCGGCGGGTTACAATGAGCAGTTCTTC. Translation: CASSQDPAGYNEQFF.

J is TRBJ2-7 and V is TRBV11-2; tentative D call: TRBD1 (6 bases). This CDR3 spans 12 amino acids. The germline V gene has CDR1 SGHAT and CDR2 FQNNGV. V lost 1 base and J 6 bases, leaving 7 bases between the germline ends. CDR3 residues: CASSLGGGEQYF. CDR3 coding DNA: TGTGCCAGCAGCTTAGGAGGGGGCGAGCAGTACTTC.

The count of this clone is one. This chain links TRBV4-1 with TRBJ1-3; 8 nucleotides align to TRBD1. Germline assignment: CDR1 MGHRA and CDR2 YSYEKL. V shed 4 bases, J shed 3 bases, and the junction held 2 bases outside the gene matches. The CDR3 contains 14 residues. The chain's CDR3 is CASSLDRGGNTIYF. CDR3 DNA sequence: TGCGCCAGCAGCCTAGACAGGGGTGGAAACACCATATATTTT.

This chain joins TRBV10-3 and TRBJ1-2, with D perhaps TRBD1 (5 bases). The CDR3 is 13 amino acids. Germline loops: CDR1 ENHRY, CDR2 SYGVKD. The ends were cut back, 5 bases at V and 8 bases at J, with 15 bases in the middle. CDR3 sequence (DNA): TGTGCCATCAGTCCCGGGACTTGGGAGGGCTACACCTTC. As protein: CAISPGTWEGYTF.

The rearrangement joins TRBV10-3 to TRBJ2-5; D is unresolved. Trimming cost V 4 bases and J 1 base, with 7 bases left between them. The germline gives CDR1 ENHRY, CDR2 SYGVKD. The CDR3 is 13 amino acids. This chain's CDR3 is CAISVNIQETQYF. In DNA, the CDR3 is TGTGCCATCAGTGTAAACATCCAAGAGACCCAGTACTTC.

The V call is TRBV2, the J call TRBJ1-5, with TRBD1 matching over 7 bases. The V segment lost 7 bases and the J segment 4 bases; nucleotides outside the gene matches: 4. Germline V lookup: CDR1 SNHLY, CDR2 FYNNEI. The CDR3 spans 13 residues. The CDR3 DNA reads as TGTGCCAGCACGGGACAGCCAAATCAGCCCCAGCATTTT. As protein: CASTGQPNQPQHF.

The rearrangement joins TRBV5-5 to TRBJ2-7; 10 nucleotides align to TRBD2. V trimming: 4 bases; J trimming: 0 bases; junction bases outside the gene matches: 7. Germline assignment: CDR1 SGHKS and CDR2 YYEKEE (reference sequence). The CDR3 runs to 16 residues. In DNA, the CDR3 is TGTGCCAGCAGCCTCGGACTAGCGGTGGGCTCCTACGAGCAGTACTTC. Amino acid sequence: CASSLGLAVGSYEQYF.

This sequence joins TRBV2 and TRBJ2-7; 7 nucleotides line up with TRBD1. The CDR3 is made up of 13 amino acids. Trimming took 6 bases from V and 4 from J; bases not matched to a gene: 6. Germline CDR1 SNHLY, CDR2 FYNNEI. In DNA, the CDR3 is TGTGCCAGCAGAGATTGGGACAGTTACGAGCAGTACTTC. It specifies CASRDWDSYEQYF.

The J gene is TRBJ2-4, the V gene TRBV21-1; the table's D call, TRBD1, was not checked against the DNA. TRBV21-1 is annotated as a pseudogene. This CDR3 is built from 18 residues. CDR3 DNA sequence: TGTGCCAGCAGCAAACGTTTAGCCCAAAGCCAGGGCAAAAACATTCAGTACTTC. Translation gives CASSKRLAQSQGKNIQYF.

This chain uses TRBV7-6 with TRBJ1-4; weak D call: TRBD1 (5 bases). Germline CDR1 reads SGHVS; CDR2 reads FNYEAQ. The CDR3 is 17 residues long. V was cut by 5 bases and J by 0 bases, with 16 bases left in between. The CDR3 DNA reads TGTGCCAGCAGCCTTTTATTAGGGACTGCAACTAATGAAAAACTGTTTTTT. The encoded protein is CASSLLLGTATNEKLFF.

The V and J genes are TRBV6-2 or TRBV6-3 and TRBJ2-3; TRBD2 matches at 7 bases. Germline V gene data show CDR1 as MNHEY and CDR2 as SVGEGT. V lost 0 bases and J lost 1; bases outside the gene matches: 4. This CDR3 has 16 residues. The CDR3 protein is CASSYSITSGTDTQYF. The CDR3 DNA follows: TGTGCCAGCAGTTACTCGATCACTAGCGGCACAGATACGCAGTATTTT.

The V gene is TRBV9, the J gene TRBJ2-1; 8 bases fit TRBD2. The CDR3 runs 15 residues. Germline loops: CDR1 SGDLS, CDR2 YYNGEE. After removal of 6 bases from V and 4 bases from J, the junction contained 9 bases not matched to a gene. CDR3 in amino acids: CASTQASGSYNEQFF. The CDR3 region has the DNA TGTGCCAGCACACAGGCCAGCGGGAGTTACAATGAGCAGTTCTTC.

The rearrangement uses TRBV3-1 (or the pseudogene TRBV3-2) and TRBJ1-2; D gene ambiguous. Germline-derived CDR1 and CDR2 are LGHDT and YNNKEL (reference sequence). V shed 8 bases and J shed 1 base, with 14 bases lying between them. This CDR3 comprises 14 residues. The CDR3 reads CASSDGLRNYGYTF. CDR3 coding DNA: TGTGCCAGCTCCGACGGACTACGTAACTATGGCTACACCTTC.